The 14 T cell receptor beta chains reported below all come from one sample, sequenced in a study of T cell repertoires in cytomegalovirus infection. Using its own MiXCR run on the reads, TCRdb lists one record per CDR3 protein. The table shows hundreds of thousands of distinct CDR3 sequences, with approximately 10% occurring only once. Material: PBMCs. The receptors were gathered from a human donor in good health (CMV status not recorded). Some clones in this sample may be carry-over from other donors' samples.

This clonotype was seen at least ten times. The CDR3 protein is CSGVDSLNTEAFF. The CDR3 DNA reads TGCAGCGGGGTGGACAGCCTGAACACTGAAGCTTTCTTT. This sequence joins TRBV29-1 and TRBJ1-1; D is perhaps TRBD1 (6 bases). This CDR3 region has 13 residues. V was cut by 7 bases and J by 0 bases, with 12 bases left in between. Germline V gene lookup returns CDR1 SQVTM and CDR2 ANQGSEA.

This clonotype has just a few counts. The V gene is TRBV9, the J gene TRBJ2-7; a possible D gene is TRBD2 (6 bases). Between the trimmed V and J ends, which lost 0 bases and 0 bases, there was a span of 10 bases. This CDR3 region has 15 residues. From germline, CDR1 is SGDLS and CDR2 YYNGEE. CDR3 in DNA: TGTGCCAGCAGCGTAGCGGGAGCGGACTCCTACGAGCAGTACTTC. It translates to CASSVAGADSYEQYF.

This clonotype was seen ten or more times. The gene calls are TRBV7-2 and TRBJ2-5; D is possibly TRBD1 (5 bases). Germline V gene sequence: CDR1 SGHTA, CDR2 FQGNSA. Trimming cost V 7 bases and J 5 bases, with 20 bases left between them. The CDR3 is 15 amino acids. CDR3: CASTSRGYPGETQYF. The CDR3 DNA sequence: TGTGCCAGCACCTCAAGGGGCTACCCCGGGGAGACCCAGTACTTC. Full variable domain (remainder filled in from reference TRBV7-2 and TRBJ2-5): GAGVSQSPSNKVTEKGKDVELRCDPISGHTALYWYRQSLGQGLEFLIYFQGNSAPDKSGLPSDRFSAERTGGSVSTLTIQRTQQEDSAVYLCASTSRGYPGETQYFGPGTRLLVL.

This clonotype turned up a few times. The rearrangement joins TRBV14 to TRBJ2-1; D is possibly TRBD2 (6 bases). V was cut by 0 bases and J by 5 bases, with 11 bases left in between. Germline V gene lookup returns CDR1 SGHDN and CDR2 FVKESK. The CDR3 has 15 amino acids. For the CDR3, the DNA is TGTGCCAGCAGCCAAGACCGGGAGAGAGACAATGAGCAGTTCTTC. Translating gives CASSQDRERDNEQFF.

The rearrangement uses TRBV20-1 and TRBJ2-1, with D possibly TRBD2 on 5 matching bases. V dropped 5 bases and J dropped 7 bases, with 6 bases sitting between them. This CDR3 spans 10 amino acids. Germline assignment: CDR1 DFQATT and CDR2 SNEGSKA (reference sequence). The DNA for the CDR3 is TGCAGTGCTGGGAGTAATGAGCAGTTCTTC. Protein: CSAGSNEQFF.

The table lists this clonotype with many counts. This rearrangement joins TRBV11-2 to TRBJ2-2; a possible D gene is TRBD1 (5 bases). Trimming stripped 3 bases from V and 6 bases from J, with 14 bases between. Germline lookup yields CDR1 SGHAT and CDR2 FQNNGV. This CDR3 is built from 15 residues. CDR3 coding DNA: TGTGCCAGCAGCTTCCCAGGGATTCGGGCCGGGGAGCTGTTTTTT. This codes for CASSFPGIRAGELFF.

This chain uses TRBV19 with TRBJ1-6; D might be TRBD1 (5 bases). Trimming pared 2 bases from V and 0 bases from J, leaving 8 bases between. Per the germline V gene, CDR1 is LNHDA and CDR2 is SQIVND (reference sequence). The CDR3 runs 16 residues. This CDR3 reads CASSIWGSSYNSPLHF. In DNA form, the CDR3 reads TGTGCCAGTAGTATATGGGGGAGCTCCTATAATTCACCCCTCCACTTT.

The sample holds many counts of this clonotype. V is TRBV7-3 and J is TRBJ1-2, with 9 bases identical to TRBD1. V trimming: 0 bases; J trimming: 10 bases; junction bases outside the gene matches: 12. This CDR3 has 16 residues. Germline-derived CDR1 and CDR2 are SGHTA and FQGTGA. In DNA, the CDR3 is TGTGCCAGCAGCTTAACGGGGACAGGGACAGCAAGTGTCTACACCTTC. It specifies CASSLTGTGTASVYTF.

This clonotype has more than one count but fewer than ten. This sequence joins TRBV10-3 and TRBJ2-4; maybe TRBD2 (6 bases). V was shortened by 0 bases and J by 9 bases, with 9 bases between the two germline ends. CDR3 size: 13 residues. CDR1 is ENHRY and CDR2 is SYGVKD in the germline V gene. The CDR3 DNA follows: TGTGCCATCAGTGAGTCTGGGGGGAGCATTCAGTACTTC. Translated, it gives CAISESGGSIQYF.

This clonotype was seen ten or more times. The rearrangement joins TRBV11-2 to TRBJ2-3; the D gene is possibly TRBD2 (5 bases). Per germline, CDR1 SGHAT and CDR2 FQNNGV. The CDR3 covers 15 residues. Trimming removed 4 bases at V and 7 bases at J, with 18 bases between. The CDR3 DNA sequence: TGTGCCAGCAGCTACGTGTCGAGAGGGCCAAATACGCAGTATTTT. It translates to CASSYVSRGPNTQYF.

V and J are TRBV2 and TRBJ2-3; tentative D call: TRBD1 (6 bases). Germline loops: CDR1 SNHLY, CDR2 FYNNEI. The length of the CDR3 is 14 residues. V lost 3 bases, J lost 4 bases, and 11 bases lay in between. CDR3 protein: CASSDDRSPDTQYF. CDR3 bases: TGTGCCAGCAGTGACGACAGGAGCCCAGATACGCAGTATTTT.

V gene TRBV10-3 combines with J gene TRBJ1-1; D ambiguous. The ends were cut back, 4 bases at V and 8 bases at J, with 8 bases in the middle. From germline, CDR1 is ENHRY and CDR2 SYGVKD. This CDR3 has 11 residues. CDR3 nucleotides: TGTGCCATCAGTGTGGGCCCAGAAGCTTTCTTT. Translation: CAISVGPEAFF.

The rearrangement uses TRBV15 and TRBJ2-7; no firm D call. CDR1 is LNHNV, CDR2 YYDKDF, per germline (reference sequence). V was trimmed by 3 bases and J by 0 bases, leaving 12 bases between them. The CDR3 sequence is 15 residues long. The CDR3 loop is CATSRGSASSYEQYF. For the CDR3, the DNA is TGTGCCACCAGCAGGGGAAGTGCTAGCTCCTACGAGCAGTACTTC.

This clonotype was counted ten times or more. The chain links TRBV19 to TRBJ2-1; TRBD2 agrees at 11 bases. There are 16 residues in the CDR3. With 6 bases clipped from V and 4 bases from J, the junction kept 8 bases outside the gene matches. Germline lookup yields CDR1 LNHDA and CDR2 SQIVND (reference sequence). The CDR3 reads CASSRLAGNQYNEQFF. In DNA, the CDR3 is TGTGCCAGTAGCCGACTAGCGGGGAACCAATACAATGAGCAGTTCTTC.